These 20 T cell receptor beta chains share one sample of origin, sequenced in a study of cytomegalovirus exposure and HLA in healthy donors. PCR amplification relied on 60 Vbeta primers (plus 13 Jbeta primers). This table comes from immunoSEQ multiplex PCR, and its TCRdb copy is limited to in-frame clones, with some not included. The data contain more than 95,000 clones, around 64% of them seen just once; the ten biggest clones take up roughly 3.2%. The source material was PBMCs. The receptors come from a man aged 60 to 69 in good health and CMV-seronegative.

V gene TRBV30 combines with J gene TRBJ1-2; TRBD1 is a possible D gene (5 bases). This CDR3 region has 14 residues. The V end was cut by 2 bases, the J end by 7 bases, with 17 bases between. Germline-derived CDR1 and CDR2 are GTSNPN and SVGIG (reference sequence). In DNA form, the CDR3 reads TGTGCCTGGAGTAATAGGGGCGCGAGTCTTGGCTACACCTTC. As protein: CAWSNRGASLGYTF. The full variable domain, completed using reference TRBV30 and TRBJ1-2, is SQTIHQWPATLVQPVGSPLSLECTVEGTSNPNLYWYRQAAGRGLQLLFYSVGIGQISSEVPQNLSASRPQDRQFILSSKKLLLSDSGFYLCAWSNRGASLGYTFGSGTRLTVV.

This clone was seen only a few times. This chain connects TRBV5-1 to TRBJ2-2; maybe TRBD1 (5 bases). This CDR3 has 14 residues. Trimming removed 0 bases at V and 6 bases at J, with 9 bases between. The germline gives CDR1 SGHRS, CDR2 YFSETQ. The CDR3 coding sequence is TGCGCCAGCAGCTTGGAGGGGATCCCCGGGGAGCTGTTTTTT. It specifies CASSLEGIPGELFF.

Comments on this clone: Additional DNA sequences in this sample encode the identical CDR3. The chain employs TRBV11-2 and TRBJ1-1; D not certain. This CDR3 comprises 13 residues. Germline V CDR1 and CDR2: SGHAT, FQNNGV. Trimming pared 1 base from V and 4 bases from J, leaving 7 bases between. DNA of the CDR3: TGTGCCAGCAGCTTAGGAGGGTTCACTGAAGCTTTCTTT. The encoded protein is CASSLGGFTEAFF.

The chain employs TRBV27 and TRBJ1-6; D is possibly TRBD1 (5 bases). The length of the CDR3 is 18 residues. CDR1 MNHEY and CDR2 SMNVEV come from the germline V gene (reference sequence). The V end was cut by 7 bases, the J end by 6 bases, with 25 bases between. The CDR3 sequence is CASTLLGGAATGNSPLHF. The DNA of the CDR3 is TGTGCCAGCACCCTGTTAGGAGGGGCCGCGACGGGTAATTCACCCCTCCACTTT.

The CDR3 protein is CASKEQGAEETQYF. The CDR3 nucleotides read TGTGCCAGCAAAGAACAGGGGGCGGAGGAGACCCAGTACTTC. The V and J genes are TRBV7-3 and TRBJ2-5, with 9 bases lining up with TRBD1. The junction had 8 bases not matched to a gene; V was cut back by 7 bases and J by 5 bases. Germline V CDR1 and CDR2: SGHTA, FQGTGA. CDR3 size: 14 residues. Full variable domain (missing parts from reference TRBV7-3 and TRBJ2-5): GAGVSQTPSNKVTEKGKYVELRCDPISGHTALYWYRQSLGQGPEFLIYFQGTGAADDSGLPNDRFFAVRPEGSVSTLKIQRTERGDSAVYLCASKEQGAEETQYFGPGTRLLVL.

V usage is TRBV18 and J usage is TRBJ2-5; 7 bases line up with TRBD1. Germline lookup yields CDR1 KGHSH and CDR2 LQKENI. J was trimmed by 2 bases and V by 4 bases; bases with no gene match: 4. This CDR3 region has 14 residues. CDR3 nucleotides: TGTGCCAGCTCACTGGGACAGAAACAAGAGACCCAGTACTTC. Translating it yields CASSLGQKQETQYF.

The J gene is TRBJ1-1, the V gene TRBV18, with a tentative D call TRBD1 (5 bases). Germline V gene lookup returns CDR1 KGHSH and CDR2 LQKENI. V was pared by 4 bases and J by 1 base, with 22 bases between. The length of the CDR3 is 18 residues. CDR3 amino acids: CASSRFTGSSISNTEAFF. CDR3 DNA: TGTGCCAGCTCACGGTTCACAGGCAGCTCGATATCGAACACTGAAGCTTTCTTT.

This clone was detected only a few times. The gene calls are TRBV28 and TRBJ2-7; TRBD1 is a possible D gene (5 bases). The CDR3 runs to 13 residues. The germline V gene has CDR1 MDHEN and CDR2 SYDVKM. V lost 7 bases and J 4 bases, leaving 14 bases between the germline ends. Here the CDR3 reads CASTDVTAYEQYF. The DNA for the CDR3 is TGTGCCAGCACCGATGTGACAGCTTACGAGCAGTACTTC.

This clone was counted only a few times. The chain carries TRBV19 and TRBJ2-2; 9 nucleotides agree with TRBD1. This CDR3 contains 15 residues. In germline, CDR1 is LNHDA, CDR2 SQIVND (reference sequence). With 6 bases clipped from V and 5 bases from J, the junction kept 7 bases outside the gene matches. CDR3 protein: CASRTQGAETGELFF. Written as DNA, the CDR3 is TGTGCCAGTAGGACACAGGGGGCGGAAACCGGGGAGCTGTTTTTT.

The chain couples TRBV14 to TRBJ1-2; 7 bases are a match to TRBD1. The V and J ends lost 0 bases and 10 bases, in that order; junction bases with no gene match: 5. Per the germline V gene, CDR1 is SGHDN and CDR2 is FVKESK. The CDR3 has 13 amino acids. CDR3 protein: CASSQETRGDYTF. The CDR3 nucleotides are TGTGCCAGCAGCCAAGAAACCAGGGGGGACTACACCTTC.

J is TRBJ2-3 and V is TRBV13; 12 positions match TRBD2. The CDR3 has 17 amino acids. Per the germline V gene, CDR1 is PRHDT and CDR2 is FYEKMQ (reference sequence). The J segment lost 3 bases and the V segment lost 3 bases, leaving 7 bases of the junction unmatched. The CDR3 loop reads CASSLRLAGVETDTQYF. In DNA, the CDR3 is TGTGCCAGCAGCTTGAGACTAGCGGGAGTAGAAACAGATACGCAGTATTTT.

The chain employs TRBV6-5 and TRBJ1-5; tentative D call: TRBD1 (5 bases). Looked up from germline, CDR1 is MNHEY and CDR2 is SVGAGI. The ends were cut back, 6 bases at V and 3 bases at J, with 12 bases in the middle. The CDR3 is made up of 14 amino acids. As DNA, the CDR3 is TGTGCCAGCAGCCGCGACAGAAACAATCAGCCCCAGCATTTT. This sequence encodes CASSRDRNNQPQHF.

The V and J genes are TRBV5-1 and TRBJ1-2, with 12 positions matching TRBD1. The trim removed 2 bases at V and 5 bases at J, leaving 4 bases unmatched. The CDR3 sequence is 15 residues long. Germline V gene lookup returns CDR1 SGHRS and CDR2 YFSETQ. The chain's CDR3 is CASSFGTGGQYGYTF. In DNA form, the CDR3 reads TGCGCCAGCAGCTTCGGGACAGGGGGCCAGTATGGCTACACCTTC.

The V and J genes are TRBV6-5 and TRBJ2-1, with D maybe TRBD2 (6 bases). CDR1 and CDR2 from the germline V gene are MNHEY and SVGAGI. The CDR3 consists of 13 residues. Trimming left V 7 bases short and J 9 bases short, with 16 bases between. The CDR3 here is CASIARTGSEQFF. The CDR3 nucleotides read TGTGCCAGCATTGCCAGGACCGGGAGTGAGCAGTTCTTC.

The chain has TRBV28 and TRBJ1-1; D gene ambiguous. V was trimmed by 10 bases and J by 1 base, leaving 7 bases between them. The CDR3 consists of 11 residues. Germline values: CDR1 MDHEN, CDR2 SYDVKM. CDR3 loop: CATNRNTEAFF. The CDR3 DNA follows: TGTGCCACCAACAGGAACACTGAAGCTTTCTTT.

This clone was seen more than once but under ten times. This chain uses TRBV5-1 with TRBJ2-3; TRBD2 is a possible D gene (5 bases). V dropped 3 bases and J dropped 6 bases, with 20 bases sitting between them. The CDR3 sequence is 16 residues long. From germline, CDR1 is SGHRS and CDR2 YFSETQ. The CDR3 bases are TGCGCCAGCAGCTCCCCATCGGGGAACCTTGGCGATACGCAGTATTTT. It specifies CASSSPSGNLGDTQYF.

The V gene is TRBV15, the J gene TRBJ1-4; maybe TRBD1 (6 bases). This CDR3 spans 16 amino acids. In germline, CDR1 is LNHNV, CDR2 YYDKDF (reference sequence). Deletions cut 2 bases from V and 8 bases from J, with 18 bases between. CDR3 protein: CATSRYQGQWGEKLFF. CDR3 sequence (DNA): TGTGCCACCAGCAGATACCAGGGGCAGTGGGGGGAAAAACTGTTTTTT. Supplemented by reference TRBV15 and TRBJ1-4, the full variable domain reads DAMVIQNPRYQVTQFGKPVTLSCSQTLNHNVMYWYQQKSSQAPKLLFHYYDKDFNNEADTPDNFQSRRPNTSFCFLDIRSPGLGDTAMYLCATSRYQGQWGEKLFFGSGTQLSVL.

The genes are TRBV28 and TRBJ1-4, with D possibly matching TRBD1 (5 bases). The CDR3 has 12 amino acids. Germline values: CDR1 MDHEN, CDR2 SYDVKM. The CDR3 loop reads CRTGSTNEKLFF. The CDR3 nucleotides read TGTCGAACAGGTTCAACTAATGAAAAACTGTTTTTT.

The chain carries TRBV6-4 and TRBJ2-1; D is possibly TRBD2 (5 bases). V lost 8 bases and J lost 1, with 18 bases in between. The CDR3 extends over 16 amino acids. The V gene's germline CDR1 is MRHNA and CDR2 SNTAGT. The DNA of the CDR3 is TGTGCCAGCTCCCCTTCCGCGGCGGGTTCCTACAATGAGCAGTTCTTC. It translates to CASSPSAAGSYNEQFF.

The chain joins TRBV2 to TRBJ2-7; D call uncertain. Germline CDR1 is SNHLY and CDR2 is FYNNEI. CDR3 length: 10 residues. V was clipped by 4 bases and J by 9 bases, with 7 bases between them. CDR3 coding DNA: TGTGCCAGCAGTGTGAGGTGGCAGTACTTC. Translation gives CASSVRWQYF.